The 15 T cell receptor beta chains listed next were all sequenced from one sample in a study of T-cell reconstitution after alpha-beta-depleted transplantation in children. A library of TCRbeta sequences, prepared with unique molecular identifiers, was generated. TCRdb called the PCR reads again in MiXCR, with one record for every CDR3 protein. This table has 580,000 or so distinct CDR3 sequences, more than 20% appearing once. Sequences were derived from PBMCs, mostly from graft donor cells, sampled 360 days after TCRalphabeta/CD19-depleted stem cell transplant. These receptors originate from a boy under two years old who had a stem cell transplant for acute myeloid leukemia, so the T cells may come from the graft donor.

V gene TRBV7-9 combines with J gene TRBJ2-5; 7 nucleotides align to TRBD1. The CDR3 extends over 15 amino acids. Trimming cost V 0 bases and J 1 base; bases outside gene matches: 2. The germline CDR1 and CDR2 sequences are SEHNR and FQNEAQ (reference sequence). In DNA form, the CDR3 reads TGTGCCAGCAGCTTAGCGACAGGGCTCCAAGAGACCCAGTACTTC. Translating gives CASSLATGLQETQYF.

The chain links TRBV6-1 to TRBJ2-5, with 8 bases identical to TRBD2. The CDR3 has 14 amino acids. The V gene's germline CDR1 is MNHNS and CDR2 SASEGT. V dropped 6 bases and J dropped 3; count of bases not matched to a gene: 6. CDR3: CASSAGGLKETQYF. The CDR3, as DNA: TGTGCCAGCAGCGCGGGGGGCCTTAAAGAGACCCAGTACTTC.

The chain joins TRBV15 to TRBJ2-2; 7 bases agree with TRBD1. The CDR3 is 18 amino acids. In germline, CDR1 is LNHNV, CDR2 YYDKDF (reference sequence). J was trimmed by 6 bases and V by 1 base; bases with no gene match: 14. The CDR3 loop reads CATSRVAGGEKRAGELFF. CDR3 in DNA: TGTGCCACCAGCAGAGTGGCAGGGGGTGAGAAGAGGGCCGGGGAGCTGTTTTTT.

This clonotype showed up many times. The rearrangement uses TRBV7-6 and TRBJ2-1, with D unclear. Germline V gene data show CDR1 as SGHVS and CDR2 as FNYEAQ. Deletions cut 1 base from V and 5 bases from J, with 3 bases between. The CDR3 has 12 residues. CDR3 region: CASSLGHNEQFF. The CDR3 DNA reads as TGTGCCAGCAGCTTAGGCCACAATGAGCAGTTCTTC.

The table lists this clonotype with a few counts. The rearrangement links TRBV20-1 to TRBJ2-4; D is perhaps TRBD1 (5 bases). The CDR3 spans 15 residues. V lost 3 bases to trimming and J lost 6 bases, with 18 bases between them. Germline CDR1 DFQATT, CDR2 SNEGSKA (reference sequence). This chain's CDR3 is CSASRGPVVGNIQYF. CDR3 nucleotides: TGCAGTGCTAGTAGGGGCCCGGTGGTGGGAAACATTCAGTACTTC.

J is TRBJ2-3 and V is TRBV7-2, with 11 bases identical to TRBD2. Per germline, CDR1 SGHTA and CDR2 FQGNSA. The CDR3 sequence is 14 residues long. After removal of 4 bases from V and 11 bases from J, the junction contained 8 bases not matched to a gene. CDR3 amino acids: CASSSGTSGTLQYF. The CDR3 DNA reads TGTGCCAGCAGCTCCGGGACTAGCGGTACTTTGCAGTATTTT.

The chain couples TRBV13 to TRBJ2-7; D gene unclear. The germline V and J ends were trimmed by 5 bases and 4 bases, with 12 bases remaining between them. CDR1 is PRHDT, CDR2 FYEKMQ, per germline (reference sequence). CDR3 size: 13 residues. CDR3 sequence: CASSGPVAYEQYF. CDR3 DNA: TGTGCCAGCAGCGGTCCAGTGGCGTACGAGCAGTACTTC.

This clonotype was detected a few times. The rearrangement links TRBV15 to TRBJ1-1; D may be TRBD1 (5 bases). CDR3 size: 15 residues. Trimming stripped 1 base from V and 6 bases from J, with 15 bases between. CDR1 is LNHNV, CDR2 YYDKDF, per germline (reference sequence). The CDR3 region is CATSRVAGPLPEAFF. The CDR3 DNA follows: TGTGCCACCAGCAGAGTGGCGGGACCCCTTCCTGAAGCTTTCTTT.

This clonotype was seen only a few times. This chain links TRBV9 with TRBJ1-1; tentative D call: TRBD1 (5 bases). The germline CDR1 and CDR2 sequences are SGDLS and YYNGEE. Between the trimmed V and J ends, which lost 2 bases and 0 bases, there was a span of 8 bases. The CDR3 consists of 14 residues. The CDR3 loop reads CASSVGGVNTEAFF. In DNA form, the CDR3 reads TGTGCCAGCAGCGTCGGAGGGGTGAACACTGAAGCTTTCTTT.

The table lists this clonotype with a few counts. V gene TRBV15 combines with J gene TRBJ1-1, with a tentative D call TRBD1 (5 bases). This CDR3 has 14 residues. Germline assignment: CDR1 LNHNV and CDR2 YYDKDF (reference sequence). V shed 0 bases and J shed 8 bases, with 13 bases lying between them. For the CDR3, the DNA is TGTGCCACCAGCAGAGAAGGGACGGGACTCGAAGCTTTCTTT. It yields the protein CATSREGTGLEAFF.

This clonotype was recorded at least ten times. This chain links TRBV5-1 with TRBJ2-1, with D maybe TRBD2 (6 bases). Germline V gives CDR1 SGHRS, CDR2 YFSETQ. The CDR3 length is 15 residues. Trimming removed 1 base at V and 5 bases at J, with 13 bases between. The CDR3 is CASSLFRGENNEQFF. CDR3 DNA: TGCGCCAGCAGCTTGTTCCGCGGGGAGAACAATGAGCAGTTCTTC.

Many counts were recorded for this clonotype. V usage is TRBV6-1 and J usage is TRBJ1-5; unclear D gene. V lost 6 bases to trimming and J lost 4 bases, with 7 bases between them. This CDR3 contains 12 residues. CDR1 is MNHNS, CDR2 SASEGT, per germline. CDR3 loop: CASRRFNQPQHF. DNA of the CDR3: TGTGCCAGCAGACGGTTTAATCAGCCCCAGCATTTT.

This chain links TRBV20-1 with TRBJ2-7, with D unclear. Germline V gives CDR1 DFQATT, CDR2 SNEGSKA (reference sequence). Deletions cut 3 bases from V and 0 bases from J, with 12 bases between. The CDR3 extends over 14 amino acids. CDR3 amino acids: CSARTPEPSYEQYV. CDR3 nucleotides: TGCAGTGCTAGGACCCCTGAACCCTCCTACGAGCAGTACGTC.

This clonotype showed up just a few times. The chain has TRBV20-1 and TRBJ2-1; 13 nucleotides line up with TRBD2. V was clipped by 5 bases and J by 9 bases; unmatched bases: 7. In germline, CDR1 is DFQATT, CDR2 SNEGSKA (reference sequence). The CDR3 length is 14 residues. CDR3 loop: CSASTLAGGLEQFF. CDR3 DNA sequence: TGCAGTGCTTCTACACTAGCGGGGGGGCTTGAGCAGTTCTTC.

This clonotype has a count of ten or more. V is TRBV20-1 and J is TRBJ2-2; tentatively, D is TRBD2 (6 bases). Germline V gene sequence: CDR1 DFQATT, CDR2 SNEGSKA (reference sequence). The CDR3 is 15 residues long. V lost 0 bases and J lost 6, with 14 bases in between. CDR3 in DNA: TGCAGTGCTAGAGATGGGCTAGCGATAGCCGGGGAGCTGTTTTTT. Translated: CSARDGLAIAGELFF.